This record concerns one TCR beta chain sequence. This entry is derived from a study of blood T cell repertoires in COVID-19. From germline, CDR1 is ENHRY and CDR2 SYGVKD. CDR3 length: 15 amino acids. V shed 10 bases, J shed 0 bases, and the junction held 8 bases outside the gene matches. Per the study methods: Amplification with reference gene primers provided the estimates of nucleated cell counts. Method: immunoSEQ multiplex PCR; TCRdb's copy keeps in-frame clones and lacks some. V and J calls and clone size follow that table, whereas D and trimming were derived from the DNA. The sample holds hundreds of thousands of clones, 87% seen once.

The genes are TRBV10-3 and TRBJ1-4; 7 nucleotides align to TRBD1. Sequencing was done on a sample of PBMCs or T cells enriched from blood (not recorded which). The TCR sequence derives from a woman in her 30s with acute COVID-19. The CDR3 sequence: CATRQGSATNEKLFF. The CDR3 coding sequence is TGTGCCACCCGACAGGGTTCGGCAACTAATGAAAAACTGTTTTTT.